This T cell receptor (beta chain) was obtained from a study of technical replicates of blood from a few donors. The CDR3 is 14 residues long. Germline V lookup: CDR1 MNHEY, CDR2 SVGAGI. After removal of 6 bases from V and 2 bases from J, the junction contained 6 bases not matched to a gene. By share, this clone ranks as medium-sized. The method was immunoSEQ multiplex PCR; TCRdb's version includes in-frame clones alone and lacks a portion of them. The sample yields about 44,000 clones, almost 97% seen once. The sample comprised T cells isolated from PBMCs. This chain connects TRBV6-5 to TRBJ1-1, with TRBD1 matching over 7 bases. The source is a human donor in good health. CDR3 coding DNA: TGTGCCAGCAGGACCCGACAGGGAAACACTGAAGCTTTCTTT. The encoded protein is CASRTRQGNTEAFF.